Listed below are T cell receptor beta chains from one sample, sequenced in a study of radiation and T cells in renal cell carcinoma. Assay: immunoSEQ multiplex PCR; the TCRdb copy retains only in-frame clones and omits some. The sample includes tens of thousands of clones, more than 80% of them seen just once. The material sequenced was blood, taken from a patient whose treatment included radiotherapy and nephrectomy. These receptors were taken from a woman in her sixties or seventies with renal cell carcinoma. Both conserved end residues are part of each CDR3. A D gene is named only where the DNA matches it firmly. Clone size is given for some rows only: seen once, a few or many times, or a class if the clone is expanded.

CDR3: CASSYSKNSYEQYF
DNA: TGTGCCAGCAGTTACTCGAAAAATTCCTACGAGCAGTACTTC
J: TRBJ2-7
D: NA
size: NA
V: TRBV6-5
length: 14

CDR3: CSVEDLERQAEQFF
DNA: TGCAGCGTTGAAGATCTAGAGCGTCAGGCTGAGCAGTTCTTC
J: TRBJ2-1
D: NA
size: NA
V: TRBV29-1
length: 14

CDR3: CASTQDQGGGNQPQHF
DNA: TGTGCCAGCACCCAAGATCAGGGTGGGGGCAATCAGCCCCAGCATTTT
J: TRBJ1-5
D: NA
size: NA
V: TRBV2
length: 16

CDR3: CASSLRGEDYNEQFF
DNA: TGCGCCAGCAGCTTGCGGGGAGAAGACTACAATGAGCAGTTCTTC
J: TRBJ2-1
D: NA
size: once
V: TRBV5-1
length: 15

CDR3: CASSPRQSTGNTIYF
DNA: TGTGCCAGCTCACCACGCCAGTCAACTGGAAACACCATATATTTT
J: TRBJ1-3
D: NA
size: NA
V: TRBV18
length: 15

CDR3: CAWSATQGGRVDTQYF
DNA: TGTGCCTGGAGCGCTACCCAAGGGGGTCGGGTAGATACGCAGTATTTT
J: TRBJ2-3
D: NA
size: NA
V: TRBV30
length: 16

CDR3: CASSPQFRGNTEAFF
DNA: TGTGCCAGCTCACCACAATTCCGAGGGAACACTGAAGCTTTCTTT
J: TRBJ1-1
D: NA
size: few
V: TRBV18
length: 15

CDR3: CASRATGGGLYGYTF
DNA: TGTGCCAGCAGAGCAACAGGGGGCGGCCTCTATGGCTACACCTTC
J: TRBJ1-2
D: TRBD1
size: NA
V: TRBV2
length: 15

CDR3: CATSRAARGGETQYF
DNA: TGTGCCACCAGCAGAGCGGCTCGAGGAGGGGAGACCCAGTACTTC
J: TRBJ2-5
D: NA
size: few
V: TRBV15
length: 15

CDR3: CASSVSPRRGGLDTQYF
DNA: TGTGCCAGCAGCGTATCCCCCCGGCGGGGGGGCTTAGATACGCAGTATTTT
J: TRBJ2-3
D: TRBD2
size: many
V: TRBV9
length: 17

CDR3: CATSPRTQETQYF
DNA: TGTGCCACCAGCCCCCGGACTCAAGAGACCCAGTACTTC
J: TRBJ2-5
D: NA
size: NA
V: TRBV15
length: 13

CDR3: CASSYQGVVGGELFF
DNA: TGTGCCAGCAGTTATCAGGGGGTAGTAGGCGGGGAGCTGTTTTTT
J: TRBJ2-2
D: TRBD1
size: NA
V: TRBV6-5
length: 15

CDR3: CASSIEGTGTYKETQYF
DNA: TGTGCCAGTAGTATAGAAGGGACAGGGACCTACAAAGAGACCCAGTACTTC
J: TRBJ2-5
D: TRBD1
size: NA
V: TRBV19
length: 17

CDR3: CASSPIAGGPVGTDTQYF
DNA: TGTGCCAGCAGCCCTATAGCGGGAGGGCCAGTTGGCACAGATACGCAGTATTTT
J: TRBJ2-3
D: TRBD2
size: NA
V: TRBV5-6
length: 18

CDR3: CASSTEGAGYGYTF
DNA: TGTGCCAGCAGCACCGAAGGGGCGGGCTATGGCTACACCTTC
J: TRBJ1-2
D: NA
size: NA
V: TRBV9
length: 14

CDR3: CAIIGGPYNEQFF
DNA: TGTGCCATCATCGGGGGGCCCTACAATGAGCAGTTCTTC
J: TRBJ2-1
D: NA
size: NA
V: TRBV10-3
length: 13

CDR3: CASSLAASPLYEQYF
DNA: TGTGCCAGCAGCTTAGCGGCCAGCCCACTCTACGAGCAGTACTTC
J: TRBJ2-7
D: NA
size: NA
V: TRBV7-6
length: 15

CDR3: CASSLGGLDTEAFF
DNA: TGTGCCAGCAGCTTAGGGGGGTTGGACACTGAAGCTTTCTTT
J: TRBJ1-1
D: NA
size: few
V: TRBV7-3
length: 14

CDR3: CASSQEAGSSYEQYF
DNA: TGTGCCAGCAGCCAAGAGGCAGGTAGCTCCTACGAGCAGTACTTC
J: TRBJ2-7
D: NA
size: NA
V: TRBV4-2
length: 15

CDR3: CASSLIAGDASDTQYF
DNA: TGCGCCAGCAGCCTTATAGCGGGGGATGCTTCAGATACGCAGTATTTT
J: TRBJ2-3
D: TRBD2
size: few
V: TRBV4-1
length: 16

CDR3: CASTKSGGSGELFF
DNA: TGTGCCAGCACCAAAAGCGGGGGCTCCGGGGAGCTGTTTTTT
J: TRBJ2-2
D: TRBD2
size: NA
V: TRBV9
length: 14

CDR3: CASSISAEAFF
DNA: TGTGCCAGCAGCATTAGCGCTGAAGCTTTCTTT
J: TRBJ1-1
D: NA
size: NA
V: TRBV7-8
length: 11

CDR3: CASNSGSRRNTIYF
DNA: TGTGCCAGTAACTCCGGGAGCCGACGAAACACCATATATTTT
J: TRBJ1-3
D: NA
size: NA
V: TRBV19
length: 14

CDR3: CSAGGLNTEAFF
DNA: TGCAGCGCTGGGGGACTCAACACTGAAGCTTTCTTT
J: TRBJ1-1
D: NA
size: NA
V: TRBV29-1
length: 12

CDR3: CASRLDNEQFF
DNA: TGTGCCAGCAGGCTGGACAATGAGCAGTTCTTC
J: TRBJ2-1
D: NA
size: few
V: TRBV21-1
length: 11

CDR3: CASSPRGDEKLFF
DNA: TGTGCCAGCAGCCCCCGGGGGGATGAAAAACTGTTTTTT
J: TRBJ1-4
D: NA
size: NA
V: TRBV9
length: 13

CDR3: CASSLNRDTEAFF
DNA: TGTGCCAGCAGCCTAAACAGGGATACTGAAGCTTTCTTT
J: TRBJ1-1
D: NA
size: few
V: TRBV27
length: 13

CDR3: CASSPREGGPYGYTF
DNA: TGCGCCAGCAGCCCGAGGGAGGGGGGTCCCTATGGCTACACCTTC
J: TRBJ1-2
D: NA
size: NA
V: TRBV5-1
length: 15

CDR3: CASSFSGTDTQYF
DNA: TGTGCCAGCAGCTTTAGTGGCACAGATACGCAGTATTTT
J: TRBJ2-3
D: NA
size: NA
V: TRBV5-4
length: 13

CDR3: CASSSRTSGIDEQFF
DNA: TGTGCCAGCAGCTCACGGACTAGCGGGATCGATGAGCAGTTCTTC
J: TRBJ2-1
D: TRBD2
size: few
V: TRBV7-2
length: 15

CDR3: CATSSGGGVYEQYF
DNA: TGTGCCACCAGCAGTGGTGGGGGTGTCTACGAGCAGTACTTC
J: TRBJ2-7
D: NA
size: NA
V: TRBV15
length: 14

CDR3: CASSPGTTTGELFF
DNA: TGTGCCAGCAGCCCCGGGACAACCACCGGGGAGCTGTTTTTT
J: TRBJ2-2
D: NA
size: few
V: TRBV14
length: 14

CDR3: CASSLDGQGAPGYTF
DNA: TGTGCCAGCAGCTTAGATGGACAGGGGGCGCCTGGCTACACCTTC
J: TRBJ1-2
D: TRBD1
size: NA
V: TRBV11-2
length: 15

CDR3: CASSLAGGDYGYTF
DNA: TGTGCCAGCAGCTTAGCTGGAGGGGACTATGGCTACACCTTC
J: TRBJ1-2
D: NA
size: NA
V: TRBV7-6
length: 14

CDR3: CAIRDSPDYEQYF
DNA: TGTGCCATCAGGGACAGTCCGGACTACGAGCAGTACTTC
J: TRBJ2-7
D: NA
size: NA
V: TRBV10-3
length: 13

CDR3: CASRRSSSYEQYF
DNA: TGTGCCAGCAGAAGATCAAGCTCCTACGAGCAGTACTTC
J: TRBJ2-7
D: NA
size: NA
V: TRBV28
length: 13

CDR3: CASSPGQGNTEAFF
DNA: TGTGCCAGCTCACCCGGACAGGGAAACACTGAAGCTTTCTTT
J: TRBJ1-1
D: TRBD1
size: few
V: TRBV18
length: 14

CDR3: CASSLGSGELFF
DNA: TGTGCCAGCAGCTTAGGGTCCGGGGAGCTGTTTTTT
J: TRBJ2-2
D: NA
size: NA
V: TRBV11-1
length: 12

CDR3: CASSQKRLAGVDEQFF
DNA: TGTGCCAGCAGCCAGAAAAGACTAGCGGGAGTGGATGAGCAGTTCTTC
J: TRBJ2-1
D: TRBD2
size: NA
V: TRBV7-2
length: 16

CDR3: CASSLAETQYF
DNA: TGTGCCAGCAGCTTAGCTGAGACCCAGTACTTC
J: TRBJ2-5
D: NA
size: NA
V: TRBV11-2
length: 11

CDR3: CASSLFAGDVSYGYTF
DNA: TGTGCCAGCAGTTTATTCGCTGGGGACGTGAGCTATGGCTACACCTTC
J: TRBJ1-2
D: NA
size: NA
V: TRBV27
length: 16

CDR3: CASSLDSSGNTIYF
DNA: TGTGCCAGCAGCTTAGACTCCTCTGGAAACACCATATATTTT
J: TRBJ1-3
D: NA
size: NA
V: TRBV7-8
length: 14

CDR3: CASSKGETQYF
DNA: TGTGCCAGCAGCAAGGGGGAGACCCAGTACTTC
J: TRBJ2-5
D: NA
size: few
V: TRBV7-9
length: 11

CDR3: CASSEIGVGPRETQYF
DNA: TGTGCCAGCAGTGAAATTGGGGTGGGGCCGAGAGAGACCCAGTACTTC
J: TRBJ2-5
D: NA
size: once
V: TRBV6-1
length: 16

CDR3: CSASGEQPQHF
DNA: TGCAGTGCTAGTGGGGAACAGCCCCAGCATTTT
J: TRBJ1-5
D: NA
size: NA
V: TRBV20-1
length: 11

CDR3: CASSRDRVNTGELFF
DNA: TGCGCCAGCAGCAGGGACAGGGTGAACACCGGGGAGCTGTTTTTT
J: TRBJ2-2
D: TRBD1
size: NA
V: TRBV5-1
length: 15

CDR3: CASGLTQGGSPLHF
DNA: TGTGCCAGCGGGCTGACACAGGGAGGCTCACCCCTCCACTTT
J: TRBJ1-6
D: NA
size: NA
V: TRBV6-6
length: 14

CDR3: CASSEGGVGDSPLHF
DNA: TGTGCCAGCAGTGAAGGGGGGGTTGGCGATTCACCCCTCCACTTT
J: TRBJ1-6
D: NA
size: NA
V: TRBV6-4
length: 15

CDR3: CASSGGARFGVYEQYF
DNA: TGTGCCAGCAGTGGTGGTGCGAGGTTTGGGGTCTACGAGCAGTACTTC
J: TRBJ2-7
D: NA
size: NA
V: TRBV25-1
length: 16

CDR3: CASTTDREDTGELFF
DNA: TGTGCCAGCACCACGGACAGGGAAGACACCGGGGAGCTGTTTTTT
J: TRBJ2-2
D: TRBD1
size: once
V: TRBV6-6
length: 15

CDR3: CAISEAGENNEQFF
DNA: TGTGCCATCAGTGAGGCAGGGGAGAACAATGAGCAGTTCTTC
J: TRBJ2-1
D: NA
size: NA
V: TRBV10-3
length: 14

CDR3: CASTSVGGRDYGYTF
DNA: TGCGCCAGCACCTCCGTGGGGGGGCGCGACTATGGCTACACCTTC
J: TRBJ1-2
D: NA
size: NA
V: TRBV10-1
length: 15

CDR3: CASSLDPPGSTDTQYF
DNA: TGTGCCAGCAGCCTTGACCCCCCGGGGAGCACAGATACGCAGTATTTT
J: TRBJ2-3
D: NA
size: NA
V: TRBV11-2
length: 16

CDR3: CASSQVISGANVLTF
DNA: TGTGCCAGCAGCCAGGTGATTTCTGGGGCCAACGTCCTGACTTTC
J: TRBJ2-6
D: NA
size: few
V: TRBV6-5
length: 15

CDR3: CASSRRDRGHEQYF
DNA: TGCGCCAGCAGCCGCAGGGACAGGGGGCACGAGCAGTACTTC
J: TRBJ2-7
D: TRBD1
size: many
V: TRBV4-1
length: 14

CDR3: CASSFTGMETQYF
DNA: TGCGCCAGCAGCTTCACAGGGATGGAGACCCAGTACTTC
J: TRBJ2-5
D: NA
size: NA
V: TRBV5-1
length: 13

CDR3: CASSQDTGGREAFF
DNA: TGTGCCAGCAGCCAAGATACGGGGGGGCGTGAAGCTTTCTTT
J: TRBJ1-1
D: NA
size: NA
V: TRBV4-2
length: 14

CDR3: CASSAGRAYGYTF
DNA: TGTGCCAGCAGCGCGGGGAGGGCCTATGGCTACACCTTC
J: TRBJ1-2
D: NA
size: NA
V: TRBV5-8
length: 13

CDR3: CASSVSGGASEQYF
DNA: TGTGCCAGCAGTGTTAGCGGGGGGGCTTCCGAGCAGTACTTC
J: TRBJ2-7
D: TRBD2
size: NA
V: TRBV6-1
length: 14

CDR3: CASSPGQGVGYTF
DNA: TGTGCCAGCAGTCCGGGACAGGGGGTAGGCTACACCTTC
J: TRBJ1-2
D: TRBD1
size: NA
V: TRBV6-6
length: 13